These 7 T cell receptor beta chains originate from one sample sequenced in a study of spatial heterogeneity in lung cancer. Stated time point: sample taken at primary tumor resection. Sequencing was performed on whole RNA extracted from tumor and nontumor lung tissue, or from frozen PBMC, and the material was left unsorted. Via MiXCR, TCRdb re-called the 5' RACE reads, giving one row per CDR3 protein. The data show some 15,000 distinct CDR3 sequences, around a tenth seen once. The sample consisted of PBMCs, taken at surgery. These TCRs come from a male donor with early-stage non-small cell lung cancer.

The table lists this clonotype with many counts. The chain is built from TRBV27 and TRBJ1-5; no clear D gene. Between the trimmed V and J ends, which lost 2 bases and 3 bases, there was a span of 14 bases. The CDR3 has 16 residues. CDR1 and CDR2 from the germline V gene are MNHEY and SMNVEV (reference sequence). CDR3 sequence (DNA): TGTGCCAGCAGTTTAAAGCCGGGTAGGGCCAATCAGCCCCAGCATTTT. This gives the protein CASSLKPGRANQPQHF.

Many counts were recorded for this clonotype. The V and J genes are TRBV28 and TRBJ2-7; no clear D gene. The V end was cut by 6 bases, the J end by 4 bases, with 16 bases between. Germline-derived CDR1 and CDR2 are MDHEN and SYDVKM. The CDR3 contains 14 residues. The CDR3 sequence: CASSPVGERYEQYF. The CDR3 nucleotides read TGTGCCAGCAGCCCCGTGGGCGAACGTTACGAGCAGTACTTC.

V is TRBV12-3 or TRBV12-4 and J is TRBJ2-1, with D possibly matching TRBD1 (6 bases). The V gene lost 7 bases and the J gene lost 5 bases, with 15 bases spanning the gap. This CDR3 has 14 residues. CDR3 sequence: CASIARGFHNEQFF. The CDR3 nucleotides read TGTGCCAGCATTGCCAGGGGTTTCCACAATGAGCAGTTCTTC.

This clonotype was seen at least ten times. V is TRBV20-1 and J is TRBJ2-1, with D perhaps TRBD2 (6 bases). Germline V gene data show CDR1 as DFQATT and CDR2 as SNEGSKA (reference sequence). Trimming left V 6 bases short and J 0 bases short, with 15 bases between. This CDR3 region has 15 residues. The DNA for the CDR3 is TGCAGTGCCCCTCTAGCGTCGAGCTCCTACAATGAGCAGTTCTTC. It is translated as CSAPLASSSYNEQFF.

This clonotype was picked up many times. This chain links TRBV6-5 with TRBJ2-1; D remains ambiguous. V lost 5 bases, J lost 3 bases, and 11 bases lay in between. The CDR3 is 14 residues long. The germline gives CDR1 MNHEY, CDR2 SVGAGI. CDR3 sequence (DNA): TGTGCCAGCAGTCGCCTGGGCGGCTACAATGAGCAGTTCTTC. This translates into CASSRLGGYNEQFF.

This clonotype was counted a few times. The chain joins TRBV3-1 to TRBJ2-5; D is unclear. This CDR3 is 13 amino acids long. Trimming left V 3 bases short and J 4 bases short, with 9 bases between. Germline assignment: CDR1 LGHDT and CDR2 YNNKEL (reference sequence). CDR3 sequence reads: CASSQAIRETQYF. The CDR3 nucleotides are TGTGCCAGCAGCCAGGCAATAAGAGAGACCCAGTACTTC.

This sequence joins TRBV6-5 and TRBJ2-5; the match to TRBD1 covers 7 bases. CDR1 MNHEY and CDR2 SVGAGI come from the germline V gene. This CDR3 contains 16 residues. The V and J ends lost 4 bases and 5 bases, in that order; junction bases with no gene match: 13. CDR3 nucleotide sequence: TGTGCCAGCAGTTTCGGCACAGGGGATCCCGGGGAGACCCAGTACTTC. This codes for CASSFGTGDPGETQYF.